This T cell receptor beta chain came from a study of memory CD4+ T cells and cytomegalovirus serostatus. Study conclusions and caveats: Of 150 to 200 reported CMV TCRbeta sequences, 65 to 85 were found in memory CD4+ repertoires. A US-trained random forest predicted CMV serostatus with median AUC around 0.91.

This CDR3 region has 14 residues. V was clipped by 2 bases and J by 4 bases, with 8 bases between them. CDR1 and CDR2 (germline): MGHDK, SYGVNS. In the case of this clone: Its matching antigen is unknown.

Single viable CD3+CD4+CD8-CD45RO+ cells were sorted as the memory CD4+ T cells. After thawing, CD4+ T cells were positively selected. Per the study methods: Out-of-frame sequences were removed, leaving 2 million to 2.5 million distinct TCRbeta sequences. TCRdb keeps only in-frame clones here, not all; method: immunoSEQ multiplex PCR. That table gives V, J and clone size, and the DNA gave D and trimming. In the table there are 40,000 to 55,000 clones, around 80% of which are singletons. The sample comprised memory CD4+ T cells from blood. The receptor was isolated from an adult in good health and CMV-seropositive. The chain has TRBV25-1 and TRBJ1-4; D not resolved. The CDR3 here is CASSEGGFNEKLFF. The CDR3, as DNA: TGTGCCAGCAGTGAAGGCGGGTTTAATGAAAAACTGTTTTTT.